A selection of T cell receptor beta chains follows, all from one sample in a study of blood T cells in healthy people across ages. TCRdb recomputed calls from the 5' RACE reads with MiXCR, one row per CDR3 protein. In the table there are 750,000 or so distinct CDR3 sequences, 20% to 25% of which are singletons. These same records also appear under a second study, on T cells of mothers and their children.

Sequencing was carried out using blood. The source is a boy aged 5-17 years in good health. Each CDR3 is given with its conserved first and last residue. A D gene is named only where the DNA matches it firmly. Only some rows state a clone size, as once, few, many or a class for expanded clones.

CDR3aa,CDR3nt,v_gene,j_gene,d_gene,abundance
CATRQGNSYEQYF,TGTGCCACCAGACAGGGTAACTCCTACGAGCAGTACTTC,TRBV13,TRBJ2-7,TRBD1,few
CASSLRDRGLGDEQFF,TGTGCCAGCAGTTTAAGGGACAGGGGGCTTGGCGATGAGCAGTTCTTC,TRBV12-3/TRBV12-4,TRBJ2-1,TRBD1,NA
CSARDRASSSYEQYF,TGCAGTGCTAGAGATCGAGCGTCCAGCTCCTACGAGCAGTACTTC,TRBV20-1,TRBJ2-7,NA,NA
CASSPYGQGAREAFF,TGTGCCAGCAGCCCCTACGGACAGGGGGCCCGGGAAGCTTTCTTT,TRBV13,TRBJ1-1,TRBD1,NA
CASSLEVLGANVLTF,TGCGCCAGCAGCTTGGAAGTGCTTGGGGCCAACGTCCTGACTTTC,TRBV5-1,TRBJ2-6,NA,NA
CASSLRPGEAQYF,TGTGCCAGCAGCTTGCGGCCCGGGGAGGCCCAGTACTTC,TRBV11-1,TRBJ2-5,NA,NA
CASSYSRGLANTEAFF,TGTGCCAGCAGTTACTCGAGAGGGCTGGCGAACACTGAAGCTTTCTTT,TRBV6-2/TRBV6-3,TRBJ1-1,NA,few
CASSQDLLGPLYGYTF,TGTGCCAGCAGCCAAGATCTTTTGGGGCCCCTCTATGGCTACACCTTC,TRBV14,TRBJ1-2,NA,NA
CSALGQGGSPLHF,TGCAGTGCTCTCGGACAGGGAGGATCACCCCTCCACTTT,TRBV20-1,TRBJ1-6,TRBD1,few
CSARLSYNEQFF,TGCAGTGCTAGGTTGTCCTACAATGAGCAGTTCTTC,TRBV20-1,TRBJ2-1,NA,few
CASSQDGLAADTGELFF,TGTGCCAGCAGCCAAGATGGACTAGCGGCTGACACCGGGGAGCTGTTTTTT,TRBV3-1,TRBJ2-2,TRBD2,NA
CAISDGSNQPQHF,TGTGCCATCAGTGACGGTAGCAATCAGCCCCAGCATTTT,TRBV10-3,TRBJ1-5,NA,few
CASSNKRGRAGEQFF,TGCGCCAGCAGCAACAAGCGGGGCCGGGCGGGTGAGCAGTTCTTC,TRBV5-1,TRBJ2-1,TRBD2,NA
CASSVGGTSLNEQFF,TGTGCCAGCAGCGTAGGGGGGACTAGCTTGAATGAGCAGTTCTTC,TRBV9,TRBJ2-1,TRBD2,NA
CASRQEGGEQFF,TGTGCCAGCAGACAAGAAGGGGGGGAGCAGTTCTTC,TRBV3-1,TRBJ2-1,NA,few
CASSSQSAGEQYF,TGTGCCAGCAGCTCCCAGAGTGCAGGCGAGCAGTACTTC,TRBV7-8,TRBJ2-7,NA,few
CASSHDSGRTRLSSYNEQFF,TGCGCCAGCAGCCACGATAGCGGGAGGACGCGCCTGAGCTCCTACAATGAGCAGTTCTTC,TRBV4-1,TRBJ2-1,TRBD2,NA
CASSSGLYYGYTF,TGTGCCAGCAGTTCGGGGCTTTATTATGGCTACACCTTC,TRBV25-1,TRBJ1-2,NA,NA
CASSENRGRSSYEQYF,TGTGCCAGCAGCGAAAACAGGGGCAGAAGCTCCTACGAGCAGTACTTC,TRBV11-1,TRBJ2-7,TRBD1,many
CASSHSTTYEQYF,TGTGCCAGCAGCCACAGTACTACCTACGAGCAGTACTTC,TRBV7-3,TRBJ2-7,NA,few
CASSYSPWGYEQYF,TGTGCCAGCAGTTACTCTCCTTGGGGTTACGAGCAGTACTTC,TRBV6-2/TRBV6-3,TRBJ2-7,NA,few
CSVQTGDFYEQYF,TGCAGCGTCCAGACAGGGGATTTCTACGAGCAGTACTTC,TRBV29-1,TRBJ2-7,TRBD1,few
CASSFIASGYNEQFF,TGTGCCAGCAGCTTCATAGCTAGCGGGTACAATGAGCAGTTCTTC,TRBV7-2,TRBJ2-1,TRBD2,NA
CASSGGGKTQYF,TGTGCCAGCAGCGGGGGGGGGAAGACCCAGTACTTC,TRBV12-3/TRBV12-4,TRBJ2-5,TRBD2,few
CASSLEPGTVGGYTF,TGTGCCAGCAGCTTAGAGCCGGGGACGGTCGGTGGCTACACCTTC,TRBV7-2,TRBJ1-2,NA,NA
CSARDQGRTYEQYF,TGCAGTGCTAGAGATCAGGGCAGGACCTACGAGCAGTACTTC,TRBV20-1,TRBJ2-7,NA,once
CASSSRPRNEQFF,TGTGCCAGCAGTTCCCGCCCAAGGAATGAGCAGTTCTTC,TRBV12-3/TRBV12-4,TRBJ2-1,NA,NA
CASSGKLAGGPMSYNEQFF,TGTGCCAGCAGCGGGAAACTAGCGGGAGGGCCCATGTCCTACAATGAGCAGTTCTTC,TRBV9,TRBJ2-1,TRBD2,few
CASSRGQGGYRNEQFF,TGCGCCAGCAGCAGAGGACAGGGAGGTTATAGGAATGAGCAGTTCTTC,TRBV5-1,TRBJ2-1,TRBD1,NA
CSVANPFNTGELFF,TGCAGCGTTGCCAATCCGTTTAACACCGGGGAGCTGTTTTTT,TRBV29-1,TRBJ2-2,NA,NA
CASSFGLAGGSTGELFF,TGTGCCAGCAGCTTCGGACTAGCGGGAGGGTCCACCGGGGAGCTGTTTTTT,TRBV11-1,TRBJ2-2,TRBD2,few
CASSLPGTRQFF,TGTGCCAGCAGTTTACCCGGGACTAGGCAGTTCTTC,TRBV27,TRBJ2-1,TRBD2,NA
CASSLIGQTYNEQFF,TGTGCCAGCAGCTTAATTGGGCAGACCTACAATGAGCAGTTCTTC,TRBV7-9,TRBJ2-1,NA,NA
CSAISGTGSYF,TGCAGTGCCATTTCCGGGACTGGAAGTTACTTC,TRBV20-1,TRBJ2-5,NA,NA
CASSYSEQGAYEQYF,TGTGCCAGCAGTTACTCGGAACAGGGAGCGTACGAGCAGTACTTC,TRBV6-5,TRBJ2-7,NA,few
CASSLARGLAGTQETQYF,TGTGCCAGCAGCTTAGCGCGGGGACTAGCGGGGACCCAAGAGACCCAGTACTTC,TRBV7-9,TRBJ2-5,TRBD2,NA
CASSLADPSSSYNEQFF,TGTGCCAGCAGTTTAGCTGACCCCTCGAGCTCCTACAATGAGCAGTTCTTC,TRBV12-3/TRBV12-4,TRBJ2-1,NA,NA
CATAAGGSTDTQYF,TGTGCCACCGCAGCGGGAGGGAGCACAGATACGCAGTATTTT,TRBV2,TRBJ2-3,TRBD2,NA
CASSYQGGLVYEQYF,TGTGCCAGCAGTTATCAGGGGGGCTTAGTGTACGAGCAGTACTTC,TRBV28,TRBJ2-7,NA,few
CSVERTLNTEAFF,TGCAGCGTTGAACGCACACTGAACACTGAAGCTTTCTTT,TRBV29-1,TRBJ1-1,NA,NA
CASSLGTSGLYEQYF,TGCGCCAGCAGCTTAGGGACTAGCGGGCTCTACGAGCAGTACTTC,TRBV5-1,TRBJ2-7,TRBD2,NA